A selection of T cell receptor beta chains follows, all from one sample in a study of human T cells and chemical hapten exposure. TCRdb used MiXCR to reprocess the RACE reads, holding one entry per CDR3 protein. The sample contains fewer than 85,000 distinct CDR3 sequences, over 6.5% of which appear only once. Source material: whole blood. The receptor set was obtained from a male donor in good health. Some clones in this sample may be carry-over from other donors' samples. Each CDR3 is given with its conserved first and last residue. The D gene is left open where the match is weak. Size is stated for part of the rows, as once, few or many counts, or as a class when the clone is expanded.

few | - | TRBJ2-1 | TRBV7-6 | TGTGCCAGCAGCCAACTAGCATCCCTTGATGAGCAGTTCTTC | CASSQLASLDEQFF
- | - | TRBJ1-1 | TRBV10-3 | TGTGCCATCAGCGGGGGGGGAAGCATGAACACTGAAGCTTTCTTT | CAISGGGSMNTEAFF
few | TRBD1 | TRBJ2-6 | TRBV11-2 | TGTGCCAGGGGGTTGACAGGGGGGACCTCTGGGGCCAACGTCCTGACTTTC | CARGLTGGTSGANVLTF
- | TRBD1 | TRBJ1-1 | TRBV4-3 | TGCGCCAGCAGCCTCACGTACAGGGGTGCGAACACTGAAGCTTTCTTT | CASSLTYRGANTEAFF
few | - | TRBJ1-2 | TRBV12-3/TRBV12-4 | TGTGCCAGCAGTTTAATGGCTGGATTAGATGGCTACACCTTC | CASSLMAGLDGYTF
many | TRBD1 | TRBJ2-7 | TRBV6-5 | TGTGCCAGCAGTTACGAGGGACAGGGGCCTGCCGAGCAGTACTTC | CASSYEGQGPAEQYF
few | TRBD1 | TRBJ2-7 | TRBV19 | TGTGCCAGTAGTCCCGGACAGGACTCCTACGAGCAGTACTTC | CASSPGQDSYEQYF
many | TRBD2 | TRBJ2-5 | TRBV20-1 | TGCAGTGCTAGTTCGGCAGGGCGGGGGGAGACCCAGTACTTC | CSASSAGRGETQYF
few | - | TRBJ2-3 | TRBV27 | TGTGCCAGCAGTTCCGTTGCTCGGGGCACAGATACGCAGTATTTT | CASSSVARGTDTQYF
few | TRBD1 | TRBJ2-3 | TRBV29-1 | TGCAGCGCGGGACAGGGAGTCGGCACAGATACGCAGTATTTT | CSAGQGVGTDTQYF
- | TRBD1 | TRBJ2-3 | TRBV7-2 | TGTGCCAGCAGCCTCCAATCAGGGGGAGTTGGCACAGATACGCAGTATTTT | CASSLQSGGVGTDTQYF
- | - | TRBJ1-3 | TRBV7-9 | TGTGCCATACAACAGGGTTCCCCCTCTGGAAACACCATATATTTT | CAIQQGSPSGNTIYF
many | - | TRBJ2-1 | TRBV30 | TGTGCCTGGATTCGGGACTTACCTTCTTACAATGAGCAGTTCTTC | CAWIRDLPSYNEQFF
- | - | TRBJ2-5 | TRBV5-6 | TGTGCCAGCAGGTCCGGGACACAAGAGACCCAGTACTTC | CASRSGTQETQYF
- | - | TRBJ2-3 | TRBV20-1 | TGCAGTGCTATAGTTAGCGTGGGTTATACGGGGCATGGCACAGATACGCAGTATTTT | CSAIVSVGYTGHGTDTQYF
- | - | TRBJ2-7 | TRBV5-1 | TGCGCCAGCAGCCACGCTCAGGGGAACTTCCCCTACGAGCAGTACTTC | CASSHAQGNFPYEQYF
- | TRBD1 | TRBJ2-1 | TRBV12-3/TRBV12-4 | TGTGCCAGCAGAGGGACAGGGGATGACAATGAGCAGTTCTTC | CASRGTGDDNEQFF
few | - | TRBJ2-3 | TRBV5-4 | TGTGCCAGCAGCTTGAGGGCAGGTGAGGCAGATACGCAGTATTTT | CASSLRAGEADTQYF
few | - | TRBJ2-6 | TRBV6-6 | TGTGCCAGCAGTTACCCAGCAGGGTCTGGGGCCAACGTCCTGACTTTC | CASSYPAGSGANVLTF
- | TRBD1 | TRBJ1-6 | TRBV15 | TGTGCCACCAGCAGAGATTGGGGACAGGTTAATTCACCCCTCCACTTT | CATSRDWGQVNSPLHF
- | - | TRBJ1-1 | TRBV13 | TGCACGAACACTGAAGCTTTCTTT | CTNTEAFF
few | - | TRBJ2-3 | TRBV7-9 | TGTGCCAGCAGCTTTAAGTTCGCGCTCTCCCACACAGATACGCAGTATTTT | CASSFKFALSHTDTQYF